Below, 8 T cell receptor beta chains from the same sample are listed, as sequenced in a study of spatial heterogeneity in lung cancer. Described time point: sample taken at primary tumor resection. In each case, whole RNA from tumor, nontumor lung or frozen PBMC was sequenced unsorted. TCRdb redid the calling of the 5' RACE reads with MiXCR, one entry per CDR3 protein. The data show 2,000 to 3,000 distinct CDR3 sequences, approximately 4% seen once. The material was normal lung tissue next to the tumor, obtained at surgery. The source of these receptors is a female donor with early-stage non-small cell lung cancer.

This clonotype was seen repeatedly, ten times or more. This beta chain is an off-target read within a library intended for alpha chains, so its frequency means little. The chain has TRBV6-5 and TRBJ2-5; D is possibly TRBD1 (6 bases). V shed 2 bases and J shed 0 bases, with 10 bases lying between them. The CDR3 length is 15 residues. Germline assignment: CDR1 MNHEY and CDR2 SVGAGI. The CDR3 coding sequence is TGTGCCAGCAGTTACGGACAGCCGTACCAAGAGACCCAGTACTTC. Amino acid sequence: CASSYGQPYQETQYF.

In this sample, this clonotype turned up many times. Because this beta chain is a stray read in a library intended to capture alpha chains, its abundance should not be given much weight. This sequence joins TRBV13 and TRBJ1-4, with a possible D match to TRBD1 (5 bases). The CDR3 is made up of 16 amino acids. CDR1 and CDR2 from the germline V gene are PRHDT and FYEKMQ (reference sequence). With 4 bases removed from V and 8 bases from J, the gap between germline ends came to 20 bases. The CDR3 reads CASSSSRDGGSEKLFF. The CDR3, as DNA: TGTGCCAGCAGCTCATCCCGGGACGGGGGTTCGGAAAAACTGTTTTTT.

This clonotype qualifies as medium-sized. Little can be read into the size of this beta chain, an off-target read in a library designed for alpha chains. DNA for the CDR3: TGTGCCTGGAGTGGGGAAGAGGGGAAAGCTTTCTTT. It translates to CAWSGEEGKAFF. The chain carries TRBV30 and TRBJ1-1, with D maybe TRBD1 (5 bases). Germline CDR1 GTSNPN, CDR2 SVGIG (reference sequence). The length of the CDR3 is 12 residues. Trimming left V 1 base short and J 9 bases short, with 12 bases between.

Judged by abundance, this clonotype is medium-sized. Because this beta chain is a stray read in a library intended to capture alpha chains, its abundance should not be given much weight. The chain employs TRBV28 and TRBJ2-4; 9 bases are shared with TRBD1. CDR3 length: 18 residues. The J segment lost 0 bases and the V segment lost 5 bases, leaving 11 bases of the junction unmatched. The germline V gene encodes CDR1 MDHEN and CDR2 SYDVKM. The CDR3 region is CASSPPGQGPLAKNIQYF. The CDR3, as DNA: TGTGCCAGCAGTCCCCCGGGACAGGGACCTTTAGCCAAAAACATTCAGTACTTC.

By frequency in the sample, this clonotype is medium-sized. This beta chain appears as a stray read in a library generated for alpha chains; its size is not informative. The gene calls are TRBV4-2 and TRBJ2-7, with D possibly being TRBD2 (6 bases). Germline lookup yields CDR1 LGHNA and CDR2 YNFKEQ. The CDR3 runs 16 residues. The ends were cut back, 0 bases at V and 0 bases at J, with 12 bases in the middle. CDR3 region: CASSQEALGGSYEQYF. The CDR3 nucleotides read TGTGCCAGCAGCCAAGAAGCCCTGGGGGGCTCCTACGAGCAGTACTTC.

This clonotype is medium-sized (0.01 to 0.1%) in the sample. Found in a library prepared for alpha chains, this beta chain is an off-target read, and its abundance has little meaning. The V gene is TRBV11-2, the J gene TRBJ1-4; tentative D call: TRBD1 (5 bases). CDR1 and CDR2 (germline): SGHAT, FQNNGV. Trimming stripped 6 bases from V and 5 bases from J, with 13 bases between. CDR3 length: 14 residues. The CDR3 is CASRRPGTNEKLFF. The CDR3 DNA reads as TGTGCCAGCAGAAGGCCAGGGACGAATGAAAAACTGTTTTTT. Full variable domain (outside the CDR3, taken from reference TRBV11-2 and TRBJ1-4): EAGVAQSPRYKIIEKRQSVAFWCNPISGHATLYWYQQILGQGPKLLIQFQNNGVVDDSQLPKDRFSAERLKGVDSTLKIQPAKLEDSAVYLCASRRPGTNEKLFFGSGTQLSVL.

This clonotype was picked up many times. This beta chain lies outside the target of a library built for alpha chains; its clone size means little. As DNA, the CDR3 is TGTGCCAGCAGCCCCCAGGGGACCACTGAAGCTTTCTTT. Residues: CASSPQGTTEAFF. V and J are TRBV7-9 and TRBJ1-1, with D tentatively TRBD1 (6 bases). With 5 bases removed from V and 4 bases from J, the gap between germline ends came to 11 bases. The length of the CDR3 is 13 residues. The germline gives CDR1 SEHNR, CDR2 FQNEAQ (reference sequence).

In regard to this clonotype: This beta chain was picked up by a library intended for alpha chains and is off target, so its count carries little meaning. The rearrangement links TRBV2 to TRBJ2-5; D is possibly TRBD1 (6 bases). V gave up 8 bases and J gave up 3 bases, with 13 bases separating them. Germline loops: CDR1 SNHLY, CDR2 FYNNEI. The CDR3 is made up of 13 amino acids. The CDR3 sequence is CASSRGREETQYF. The CDR3 DNA is TGTGCCAGCTCTAGGGGGAGAGAAGAGACCCAGTACTTC.